This is a list of T cell receptor beta chains from one sample in a study of yellow fever vaccine responses in identical twins. A single record per CDR3 protein comes from TCRdb applying MiXCR to the RT-PCR reads. The sample includes approximately 1,000 distinct CDR3 sequences, approximately 84% of them seen just once. Sequencing was performed on T cells from blood (PBMCs), unsorted or a sorted subset (not recorded which), taken before or after yellow fever vaccination (not recorded which). The receptors come from a female donor who received the yellow fever vaccine. Both conserved end residues are part of each CDR3. Each record gives: J gene, V gene, CDR3 protein.

TRBJ1-2,TRBV5-1,CASSLQGSDYGYTF
TRBJ2-7,TRBV11-3,CASSPWTGGPYEQYF
TRBJ2-2,TRBV29-1,CSAGQGNGELFF
TRBJ1-2,TRBV4-3,CASSQGTGEAYGYTF
TRBJ2-1,TRBV13,CASSEARSGSLGQFF
TRBJ2-1,TRBV4-1,CASSQLGTSGIYEQFF
TRBJ2-1,TRBV5-8,CASSWDRVRNEQFF
TRBJ2-5,TRBV5-1,CASRPAGSGETQYF
TRBJ2-7,TRBV21-1,CASSKTGAGGIYEQYF
TRBJ2-7,TRBV3-1,CASSPQTGGYEQYF
TRBJ2-7,TRBV4-3,CASSQDLGWVGEQYF
TRBJ2-1,TRBV7-9,CASSLGNEQFF
TRBJ2-1,TRBV4-3,CASSQDPSSGTSSPNEQFF
TRBJ2-1,TRBV13,CASTLLEQFF
TRBJ2-3,TRBV7-3,CASSLTGADTQYF
TRBJ2-3,TRBV20-1,CSASLGLNTQYF
TRBJ1-5,TRBV10-3,CAISVSGEANQPQHF
TRBJ2-7,TRBV5-1,CASSLVGGEQYF
TRBJ1-1,TRBV11-2,CASSPRGGMNTEAFF
TRBJ2-1,TRBV2,CASSESSGVTYNEQFF
TRBJ1-1,TRBV5-6,CASSFRVQGTEAFF
TRBJ1-1,TRBV15,CATSRGGTGNTEAFF
TRBJ2-2,TRBV5-5,CASSLHPGTTGELFF
TRBJ1-4,TRBV11-1,CASSLESEKLFF
TRBJ1-1,TRBV4-1,CASSHPGGGGTEAFF
TRBJ2-7,TRBV11-1,CASSPPPWTSEPSRSEQYF
TRBJ1-2,TRBV30,CAWRHMNSPVNYGYTF
TRBJ2-5,TRBV4-2,CASSQRETQYF
TRBJ2-4,TRBV11-3,CASSAGQAGGQNIQYF
TRBJ2-2,TRBV11-1,CASSRYDSTGELFF
TRBJ2-2,TRBV11-3,CASSLDANTGELFF
TRBJ2-1,TRBV29-1,CSVDGLAGDNEQFF
TRBJ1-6,TRBV4-1,CASSPSDRDASPLHF
TRBJ1-3,TRBV29-1,CSTRTGSGNTIYF
TRBJ1-2,TRBV7-3,CASSLTGTEGYTF
TRBJ2-3,TRBV7-9,CASSPLDWISTDTQYF
TRBJ2-7,TRBV5-1,CASSSLQSNEQYF
TRBJ1-1,TRBV7-7,CASSSQGRSNMNTEAFF
TRBJ1-5,TRBV10-1,CASSVHAGKVPF
TRBJ2-1,TRBV11-1,CASSPTPSSYNEQFF
TRBJ1-1,TRBV12-3/TRBV12-4,CASILGSGRGDTEAFF
TRBJ2-1,TRBV21-1,CASTRQGGFWHEQFF